These 8 T cell receptor beta chains share one sample of origin, sequenced in a study of identical twins. TCRdb fed the 5' RACE reads into MiXCR, producing one record per CDR3 protein. Of around 490,000 distinct CDR3 sequences listed, 14% are singletons. These data were also reused for a study on yellow fever vaccine responses in identical twins.

Sequenced input: CD4+ T cells sorted from blood. These TCRs come from a woman aged 18-29 years in good health.

This clonotype was counted ten times or more. The gene calls are TRBV30 and TRBJ2-5; TRBD2 aligns across 8 bases. This CDR3 is 12 amino acids long. Germline CDR1 and CDR2: GTSNPN and SVGIG (reference sequence). Trimming at V came to 5 bases and at J to 4 bases, leaving 3 bases not matched to a gene. As DNA, the CDR3 is TGTGCCTGGCGGGGGGGCAGAGAGACCCAGTACTTC. Translating gives CAWRGGRETQYF.

This clonotype was seen at least ten times. V is TRBV7-3 and J is TRBJ1-1; D is perhaps TRBD1 (5 bases). Germline V gene lookup returns CDR1 SGHTA and CDR2 FQGTGA. This CDR3 has 16 residues. V was pared by 7 bases and J by 1 base, with 19 bases between. In DNA, the CDR3 is TGTGCCAGCACCCCTGGGGGGTCGGAAGGGAACACTGAAGCTTTCTTT. Its translation: CASTPGGSEGNTEAFF.

The rearrangement joins TRBV5-4 to TRBJ2-7, with 12 bases that match TRBD2. In germline, CDR1 is SGHNT, CDR2 YYREEE (reference sequence). The J segment lost 5 bases and the V segment lost 5 bases, leaving 8 bases of the junction unmatched. CDR3 length: 15 amino acids. The CDR3 protein is CASRSGLAGSDEQYF. CDR3 coding DNA: TGTGCCAGCAGATCCGGACTAGCGGGGAGTGACGAGCAGTACTTC.

This clonotype has ten or more counts. The V call is TRBV7-9, the J call TRBJ2-2; either TRBD1 or TRBD2 may supply D (5 bases each). Trimming pared 5 bases from V and 4 bases from J, leaving 20 bases between. This CDR3 spans 17 amino acids. Germline V gives CDR1 SEHNR, CDR2 FQNEAQ (reference sequence). CDR3 sequence reads: CASSTISRGVSTGELFF. For the CDR3, the DNA is TGTGCCAGCAGCACCATTTCTCGAGGGGTCAGCACCGGGGAGCTGTTTTTT.

The sample holds many counts of this clonotype. The chain recombines TRBV5-4 with TRBJ2-1, with 8 nucleotides matching TRBD1. The CDR3 spans 17 residues. CDR1 and CDR2 from the germline V gene are SGHNT and YYREEE (reference sequence). V lost 0 bases, J lost 0 bases, and 5 bases stayed unmatched. The CDR3 reads CASSLGQGASSYNEQFF. Written as DNA, the CDR3 is TGTGCCAGCAGCTTGGGCCAGGGGGCGAGCTCCTACAATGAGCAGTTCTTC.

The genes are TRBV27 and TRBJ2-7, with 7 bases identical to TRBD1. This CDR3 is 16 amino acids long. CDR1 and CDR2 from the germline V gene are MNHEY and SMNVEV (reference sequence). The V segment lost 6 bases and the J segment 5 bases; nucleotides outside the gene matches: 16. This chain's CDR3 is CASRPSGDSISHEQYF. DNA of the CDR3: TGTGCCAGCAGACCATCCGGGGACAGCATATCCCACGAGCAGTACTTC.

J is TRBJ1-5 and V is TRBV6-2 or TRBV6-3; no clear D. The V gene's germline CDR1 is MNHEY and CDR2 SVGEGT. Trimming left V 4 bases short and J 4 bases short, with 11 bases between. CDR3 size: 14 residues. As DNA, the CDR3 is TGTGCCAGCAGTTTGTGGCAGCTAAATCAGCCCCAGCATTTT. Translated, it gives CASSLWQLNQPQHF.

This rearrangement joins TRBV27 to TRBJ2-1, with 10 nucleotides matching TRBD2. J gave up 2 bases and V 5 bases, and 12 bases lay outside the gene matches. CDR1 and CDR2 (germline): MNHEY, SMNVEV (reference sequence). The CDR3 is made up of 18 amino acids. Written as DNA, the CDR3 is TGTGCCAGCAGTATGGGTAGCGGGGGGTCCTATACCTACAATGAGCAGTTCTTC. It specifies CASSMGSGGSYTYNEQFF.